These 3 T cell receptor beta chains were sequenced from one sample in a study of technical replicates of blood from several donors. The table came from immunoSEQ multiplex PCR; TCRdb's copy has only in-frame clones and leaves some out. The table lists about 70,000 clones, 95% to 98% of them singletons. The sample consisted of T cells isolated from PBMCs. Every receptor here comes from a human donor in good health.

The V and J genes are TRBV28 and TRBJ1-4, with TRBD1 matching 7 bases. The germline V gene encodes CDR1 MDHEN and CDR2 SYDVKM. Losses at the gene ends were 8 bases for V and 7 bases for J; bases not matched to a gene: 4. CDR3 length equals 12 residues. CDR3: CASSDRAEKLFF. In nucleotides, the CDR3 is TGTGCCAGCTCTGACAGGGCTGAAAAACTGTTTTTT.

The V and J genes are TRBV21-1 and TRBJ2-7; the D call TRBD1 from the table was never checked on the DNA. TRBV21-1 is listed as a pseudogene. The CDR3 is 13 residues long. The CDR3 DNA reads as TGTGCCAGTCCGGGACACAATCGCTACGAGCAGTACTTC. This encodes CASPGHNRYEQYF.

The rearrangement links TRBV29-1 to TRBJ2-5; perhaps TRBD1 as D (6 bases). The V and J ends lost 5 bases and 5 bases respectively, with 18 bases between them. CDR3 length: 14 residues. Germline V gene sequence: CDR1 SQVTM, CDR2 ANQGSEA. The CDR3 DNA is TGCAGCGTTACCGGGACAATCCCTGGGGAGACCCAGTACTTC. Residues: CSVTGTIPGETQYF. Drawing the rest from reference TRBV29-1 and TRBJ2-5, the complete variable domain is SAVISQKPSRDICQRGTSLTIQCQVDSQVTMMFWYRQQPGQSLTLIATANQGSEATYESGFVIDKFPISRPNLTFSTLTVSNMSPEDSSIYLCSVTGTIPGETQYFGPGTRLLVL.